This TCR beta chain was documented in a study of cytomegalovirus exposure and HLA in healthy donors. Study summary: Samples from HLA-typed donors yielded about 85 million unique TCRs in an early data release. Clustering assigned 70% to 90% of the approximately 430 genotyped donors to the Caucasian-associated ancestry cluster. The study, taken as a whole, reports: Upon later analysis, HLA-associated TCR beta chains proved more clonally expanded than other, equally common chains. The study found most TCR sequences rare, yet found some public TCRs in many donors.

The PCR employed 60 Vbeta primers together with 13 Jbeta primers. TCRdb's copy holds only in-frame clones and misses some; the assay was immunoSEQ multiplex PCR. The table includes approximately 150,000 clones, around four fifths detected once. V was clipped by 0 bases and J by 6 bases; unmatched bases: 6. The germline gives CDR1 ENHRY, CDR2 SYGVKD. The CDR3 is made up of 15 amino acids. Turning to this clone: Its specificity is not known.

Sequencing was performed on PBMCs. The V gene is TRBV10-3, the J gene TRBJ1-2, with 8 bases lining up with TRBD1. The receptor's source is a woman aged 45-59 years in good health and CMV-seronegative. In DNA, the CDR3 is TGTGCCATCAGTGAGTCCCCGGACAGGGTGGATGGCTACACCTTC. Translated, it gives CAISESPDRVDGYTF.